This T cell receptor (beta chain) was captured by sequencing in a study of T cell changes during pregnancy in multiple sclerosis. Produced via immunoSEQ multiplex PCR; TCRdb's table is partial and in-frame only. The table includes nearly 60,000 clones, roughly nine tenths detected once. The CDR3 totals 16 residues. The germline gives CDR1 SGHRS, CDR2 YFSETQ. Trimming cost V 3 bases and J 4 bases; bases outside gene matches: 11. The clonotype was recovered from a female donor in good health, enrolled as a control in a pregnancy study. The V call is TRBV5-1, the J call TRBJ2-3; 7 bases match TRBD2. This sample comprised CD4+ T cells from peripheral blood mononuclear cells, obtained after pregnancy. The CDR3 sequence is CASSYRTSGLADTQYF. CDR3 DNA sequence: TGCGCCAGCAGCTATAGGACTAGTGGTTTAGCAGATACGCAGTATTTT.